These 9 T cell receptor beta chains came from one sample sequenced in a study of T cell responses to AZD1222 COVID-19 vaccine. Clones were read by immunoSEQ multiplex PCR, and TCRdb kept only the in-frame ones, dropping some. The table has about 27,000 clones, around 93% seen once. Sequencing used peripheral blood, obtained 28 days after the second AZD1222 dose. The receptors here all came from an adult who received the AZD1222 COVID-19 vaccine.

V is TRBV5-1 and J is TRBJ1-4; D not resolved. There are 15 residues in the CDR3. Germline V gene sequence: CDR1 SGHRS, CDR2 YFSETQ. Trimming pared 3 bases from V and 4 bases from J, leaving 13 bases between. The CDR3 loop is CASSSLGGNNEKLFF. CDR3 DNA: TGCGCCAGCAGCTCTTTAGGCGGTAATAATGAAAAACTGTTTTTT.

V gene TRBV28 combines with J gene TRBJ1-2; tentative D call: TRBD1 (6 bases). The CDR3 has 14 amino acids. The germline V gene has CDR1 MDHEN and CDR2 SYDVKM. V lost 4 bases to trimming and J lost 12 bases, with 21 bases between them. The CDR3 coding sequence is TGTGCCAGCAGTTCCCCTACAGGGTTCTCGCTCCACACCTTC. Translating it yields CASSSPTGFSLHTF.

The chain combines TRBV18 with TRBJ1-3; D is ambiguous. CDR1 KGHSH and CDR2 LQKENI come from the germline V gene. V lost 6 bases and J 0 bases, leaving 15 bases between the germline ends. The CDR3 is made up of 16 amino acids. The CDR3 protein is CASSLISSRSGNTIYF. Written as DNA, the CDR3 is TGTGCCAGCTCCCTCATCTCTTCGCGCTCTGGAAACACCATATATTTT.

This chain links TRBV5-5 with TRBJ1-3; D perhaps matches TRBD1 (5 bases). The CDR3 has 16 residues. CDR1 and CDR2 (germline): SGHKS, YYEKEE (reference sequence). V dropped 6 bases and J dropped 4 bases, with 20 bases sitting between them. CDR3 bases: TGTGCCAGCACCCTGACAGACCAGGGTTTCGGAAACACCATATATTTT. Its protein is CASTLTDQGFGNTIYF.

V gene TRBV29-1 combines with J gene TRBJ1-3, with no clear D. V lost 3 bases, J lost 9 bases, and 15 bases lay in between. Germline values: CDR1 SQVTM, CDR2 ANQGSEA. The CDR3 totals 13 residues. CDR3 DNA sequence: TGCAGCGTTGATGACGAGGGAGCGGCCACCATATATTTT. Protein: CSVDDEGAATIYF.

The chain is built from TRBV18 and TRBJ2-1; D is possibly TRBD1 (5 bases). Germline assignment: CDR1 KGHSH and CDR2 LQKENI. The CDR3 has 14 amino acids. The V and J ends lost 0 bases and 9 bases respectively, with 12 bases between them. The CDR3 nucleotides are TGTGCCAGCTCACCACCGGGCAGGGTAGCTGAGCAGTTCTTC. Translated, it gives CASSPPGRVAEQFF.

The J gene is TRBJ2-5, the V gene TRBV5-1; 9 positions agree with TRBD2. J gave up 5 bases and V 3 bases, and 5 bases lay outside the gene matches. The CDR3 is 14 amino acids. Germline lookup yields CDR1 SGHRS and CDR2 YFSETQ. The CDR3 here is CASSYLAGLETQYF. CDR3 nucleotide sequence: TGCGCCAGCAGCTATCTAGCGGGACTGGAGACCCAGTACTTC. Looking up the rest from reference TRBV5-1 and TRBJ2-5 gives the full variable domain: KAGVTQTPRYLIKTRGQQVTLSCSPISGHRSVSWYQQTPGQGLQFLFEYFSETQRNKGNFPGRFSGRQFSNSRSEMNVSTLELGDSALYLCASSYLAGLETQYFGPGTRLLVL.

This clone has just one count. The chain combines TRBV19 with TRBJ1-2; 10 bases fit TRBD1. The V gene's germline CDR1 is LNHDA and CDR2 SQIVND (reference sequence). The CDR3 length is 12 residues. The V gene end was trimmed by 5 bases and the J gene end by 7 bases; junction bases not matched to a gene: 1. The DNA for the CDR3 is TGTGCCAGTAGTGACAGGGGGCTTGGCTACACCTTC. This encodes CASSDRGLGYTF.

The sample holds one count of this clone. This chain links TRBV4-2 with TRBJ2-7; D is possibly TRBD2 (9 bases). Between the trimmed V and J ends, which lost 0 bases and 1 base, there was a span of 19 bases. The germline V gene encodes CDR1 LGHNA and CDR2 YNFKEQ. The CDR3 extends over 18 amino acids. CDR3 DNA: TGTGCCAGCAGCCAAGACCAGGGGGCTACTAGCGGGTCCTACGAGCAGTACTTC. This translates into CASSQDQGATSGSYEQYF.